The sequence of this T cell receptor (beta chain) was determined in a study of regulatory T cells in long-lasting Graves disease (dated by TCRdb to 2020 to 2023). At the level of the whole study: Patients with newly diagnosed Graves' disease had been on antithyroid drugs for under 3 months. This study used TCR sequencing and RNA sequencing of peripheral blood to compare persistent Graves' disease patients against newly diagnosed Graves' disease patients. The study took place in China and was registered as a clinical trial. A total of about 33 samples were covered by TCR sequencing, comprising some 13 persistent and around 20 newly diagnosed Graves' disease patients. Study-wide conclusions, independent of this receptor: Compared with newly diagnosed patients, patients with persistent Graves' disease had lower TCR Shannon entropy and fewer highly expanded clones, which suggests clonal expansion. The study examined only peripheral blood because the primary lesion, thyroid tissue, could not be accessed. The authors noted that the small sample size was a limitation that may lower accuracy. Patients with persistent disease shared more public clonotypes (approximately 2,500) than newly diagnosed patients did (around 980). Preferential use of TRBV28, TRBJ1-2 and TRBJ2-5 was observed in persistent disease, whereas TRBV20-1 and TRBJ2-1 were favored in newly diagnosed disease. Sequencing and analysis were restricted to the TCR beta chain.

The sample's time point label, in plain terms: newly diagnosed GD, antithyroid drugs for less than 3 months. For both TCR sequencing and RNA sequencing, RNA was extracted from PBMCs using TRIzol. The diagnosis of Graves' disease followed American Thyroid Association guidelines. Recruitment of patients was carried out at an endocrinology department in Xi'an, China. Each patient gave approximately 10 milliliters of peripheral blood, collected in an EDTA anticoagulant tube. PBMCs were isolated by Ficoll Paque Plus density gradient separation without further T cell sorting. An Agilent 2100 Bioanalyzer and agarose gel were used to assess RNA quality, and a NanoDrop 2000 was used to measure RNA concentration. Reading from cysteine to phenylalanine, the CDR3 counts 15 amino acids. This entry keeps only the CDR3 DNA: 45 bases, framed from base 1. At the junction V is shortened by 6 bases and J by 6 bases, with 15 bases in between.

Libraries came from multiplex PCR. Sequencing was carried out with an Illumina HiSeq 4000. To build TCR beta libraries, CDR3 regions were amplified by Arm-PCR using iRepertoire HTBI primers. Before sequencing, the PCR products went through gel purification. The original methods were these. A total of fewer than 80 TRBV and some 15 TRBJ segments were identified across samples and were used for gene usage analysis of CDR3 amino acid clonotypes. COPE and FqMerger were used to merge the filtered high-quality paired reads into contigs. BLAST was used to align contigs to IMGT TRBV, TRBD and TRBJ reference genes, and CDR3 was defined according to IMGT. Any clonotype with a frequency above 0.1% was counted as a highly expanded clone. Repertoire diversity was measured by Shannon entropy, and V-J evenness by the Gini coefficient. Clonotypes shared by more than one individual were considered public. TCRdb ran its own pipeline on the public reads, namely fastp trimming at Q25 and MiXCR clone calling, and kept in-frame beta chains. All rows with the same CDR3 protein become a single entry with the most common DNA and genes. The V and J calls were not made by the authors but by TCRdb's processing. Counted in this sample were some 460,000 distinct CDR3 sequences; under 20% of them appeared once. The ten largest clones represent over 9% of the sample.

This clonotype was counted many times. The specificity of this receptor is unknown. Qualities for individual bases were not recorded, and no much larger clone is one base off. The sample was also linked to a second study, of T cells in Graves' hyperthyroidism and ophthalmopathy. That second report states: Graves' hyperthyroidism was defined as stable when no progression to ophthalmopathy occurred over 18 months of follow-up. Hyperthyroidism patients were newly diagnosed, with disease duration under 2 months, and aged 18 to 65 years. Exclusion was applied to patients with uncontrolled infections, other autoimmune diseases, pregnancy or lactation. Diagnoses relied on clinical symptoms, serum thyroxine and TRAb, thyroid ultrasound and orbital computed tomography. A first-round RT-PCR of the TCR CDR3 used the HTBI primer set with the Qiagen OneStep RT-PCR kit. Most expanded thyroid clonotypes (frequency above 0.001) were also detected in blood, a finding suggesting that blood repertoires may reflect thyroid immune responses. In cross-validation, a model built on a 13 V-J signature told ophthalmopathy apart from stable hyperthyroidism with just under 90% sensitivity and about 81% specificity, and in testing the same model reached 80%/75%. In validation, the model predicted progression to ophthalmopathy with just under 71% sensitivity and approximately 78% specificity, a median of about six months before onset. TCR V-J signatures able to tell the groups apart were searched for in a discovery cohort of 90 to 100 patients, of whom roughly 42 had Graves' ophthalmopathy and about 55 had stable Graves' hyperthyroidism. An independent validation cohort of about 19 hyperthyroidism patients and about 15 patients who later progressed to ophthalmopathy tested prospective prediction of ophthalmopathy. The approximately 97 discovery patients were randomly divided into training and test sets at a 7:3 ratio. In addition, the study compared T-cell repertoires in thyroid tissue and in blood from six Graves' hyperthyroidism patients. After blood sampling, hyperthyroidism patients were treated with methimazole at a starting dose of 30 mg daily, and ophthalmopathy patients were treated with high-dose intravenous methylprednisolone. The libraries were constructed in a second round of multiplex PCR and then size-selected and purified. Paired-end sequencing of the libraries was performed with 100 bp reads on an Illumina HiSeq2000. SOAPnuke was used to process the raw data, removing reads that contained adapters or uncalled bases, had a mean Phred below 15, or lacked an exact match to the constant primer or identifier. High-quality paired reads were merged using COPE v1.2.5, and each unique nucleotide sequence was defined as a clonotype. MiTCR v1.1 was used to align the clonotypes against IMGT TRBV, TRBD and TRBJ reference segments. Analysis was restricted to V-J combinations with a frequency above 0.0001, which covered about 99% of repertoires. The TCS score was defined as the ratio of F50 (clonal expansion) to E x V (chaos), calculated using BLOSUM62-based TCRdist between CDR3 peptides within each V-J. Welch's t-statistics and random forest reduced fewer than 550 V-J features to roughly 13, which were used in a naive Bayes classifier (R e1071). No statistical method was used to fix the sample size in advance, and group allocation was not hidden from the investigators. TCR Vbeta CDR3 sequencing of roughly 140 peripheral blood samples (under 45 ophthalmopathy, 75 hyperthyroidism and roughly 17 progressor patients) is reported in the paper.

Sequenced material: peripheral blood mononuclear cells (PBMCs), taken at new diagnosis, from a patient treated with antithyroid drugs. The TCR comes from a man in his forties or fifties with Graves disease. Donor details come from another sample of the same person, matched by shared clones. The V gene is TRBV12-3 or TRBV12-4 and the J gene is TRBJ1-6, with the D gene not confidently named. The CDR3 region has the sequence CASRPRRQFNSPLHF. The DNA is TGTGCCAGCAGGCCCCGTAGACAATTTAATTCACCCCTCCACTTT.